One and the same sample provided the 25 T cell receptor beta chains below, sequenced in a study of shared T cell receptors in the human thymus. Clones were read by immunoSEQ multiplex PCR, and TCRdb kept only the in-frame ones, dropping some. The sample has about 660,000 clones, around 87% seen once; the top ten hold roughly 0.0089%. Separately, the same data were catalogued under a study of human thymus T cells.

The sample comprised thymocytes. The receptors originated from a boy under two years old with a congenital heart defect.

The gene calls are TRBV4-1 and TRBJ2-3, with 14 bases fitting TRBD2. The CDR3 totals 16 residues. Losses at the gene ends were 4 bases for V and 4 bases for J; bases not matched to a gene: 4. Germline V gene lookup returns CDR1 MGHRA and CDR2 YSYEKL. This CDR3 reads CASSPGTSGSADTQYF. The CDR3 DNA reads as TGCGCCAGCAGCCCCGGGACTAGCGGGAGTGCAGATACGCAGTATTTT.

The J gene is TRBJ2-1, the V gene TRBV4-1, with D hard to call. V was shortened by 2 bases and J by 4 bases, with 15 bases between the two germline ends. The length of the CDR3 is 16 residues. Per germline, CDR1 MGHRA and CDR2 YSYEKL. For the CDR3, the DNA is TGCGCCAGCAGCCAAAAGGTACTATCCCCTTACAATGAGCAGTTCTTC. Translating gives CASSQKVLSPYNEQFF.

The rearrangement joins TRBV28 to TRBJ1-4; no reliable D call. Trimming took 7 bases from V and 5 from J, leaving 14 bases between them. The germline V gene has CDR1 MDHEN and CDR2 SYDVKM. The CDR3 extends over 14 amino acids. DNA for the CDR3: TGTGCCAGCAAAACAAACGGCGGGAATGAAAAACTGTTTTTT. Encoded protein: CASKTNGGNEKLFF. The entire variable domain, with the rest obtained from reference TRBV28 and TRBJ1-4, is as follows: DVKVTQSSRYLVKRTGEKVFLECVQDMDHENMFWYRQDPGLGLRLIYFSYDVKMKEKGDIPEGYSVSREKKERFSLILESASTNQTSMYLCASKTNGGNEKLFFGSGTQLSVL.

The chain couples TRBV4-3 to TRBJ2-7; D might be TRBD1 (8 bases). Looked up from germline, CDR1 is LGHNA and CDR2 is YSLEER. CDR3 length equals 17 residues. Between the trimmed V and J ends, which lost 0 bases and 1 base, there was a span of 16 bases. The CDR3 region is CASSQEGGRQGSYEQYF. In DNA form, the CDR3 reads TGCGCCAGCAGCCAAGAGGGCGGGAGACAGGGGTCCTACGAGCAGTACTTC.

In nucleotides, the CDR3 is TGTGCTAGTGGTTTGGTAATTCCGGGACACTCCTACGAGCAGTACTTC. Protein product: CASGLVIPGHSYEQYF. V gene TRBV12-5 combines with J gene TRBJ2-7, with D possibly matching TRBD1 (6 bases). The length of the CDR3 is 16 residues. Between the trimmed V and J ends, which lost 0 bases and 0 bases, there was a span of 12 bases. Per the germline V gene, CDR1 is LGHNT and CDR2 is FRNRAP.

The chain combines TRBV5-1 with TRBJ2-1; TRBD2 matches at 10 bases. CDR1 SGHRS and CDR2 YFSETQ come from the germline V gene. The CDR3 totals 21 residues. After removal of 0 bases from V and 8 bases from J, the junction contained 23 bases not matched to a gene. Here the CDR3 reads CASSLESSGGHDPKLFYEQFF. In DNA, the CDR3 is TGCGCCAGCAGCTTGGAGTCTAGCGGGGGCCACGACCCGAAACTTTTCTATGAGCAGTTCTTC.

The J gene is TRBJ2-7, the V gene TRBV6-1; 7 positions match TRBD2. Losses at the gene ends were 4 bases for V and 5 bases for J; bases not matched to a gene: 8. Per germline, CDR1 MNHNS and CDR2 SASEGT. CDR3 size: 14 residues. CDR3 region: CASSVLRAGDEQYF. The DNA for the CDR3 is TGTGCCAGCAGTGTTCTCAGGGCGGGAGACGAGCAGTACTTC.

The J gene is TRBJ1-6, the V gene TRBV30; 8 positions match TRBD1. The germline V gene has CDR1 GTSNPN and CDR2 SVGIG (reference sequence). The CDR3 has 13 residues. The V and J ends lost 6 bases and 10 bases, in that order; junction bases with no gene match: 8. The CDR3 DNA sequence: TGTGCCTGTCACAGGGGGAGAGGATCACCCCTCCACTTT. This codes for CACHRGRGSPLHF.

CDR3 coding DNA: TGTGCCAGCAGCTTAGTTTCTCCGGGCAGCGCGGGGGGAGGCTACACCTTC. It codes for CASSLVSPGSAGGGYTF. The rearrangement uses TRBV7-6 and TRBJ1-2, with TRBD1 as a possible D gene (5 bases). The CDR3 contains 17 residues. Trimming shortened V by 1 base and J by 8 bases, and 23 bases separated the two germline ends. Germline CDR1 SGHVS, CDR2 FNYEAQ.

This clone was seen just once. The chain uses TRBV11-1 and TRBJ1-3; 7 bases line up with TRBD1. J gave up 1 base and V 5 bases, and 8 bases lay outside the gene matches. Germline CDR1 reads SGHAT; CDR2 reads FQDESV (reference sequence). CDR3 size: 16 residues. CDR3: CASSEYGTVSGNTIYF. DNA of the CDR3: TGTGCCAGCAGCGAATACGGGACAGTTTCTGGAAACACCATATATTTT.

This clone came up a few times. J is TRBJ1-1 and V is TRBV28, with 9 bases lining up with TRBD1. V trimming: 5 bases; J trimming: 5 bases; junction bases outside the gene matches: 12. Germline lookup yields CDR1 MDHEN and CDR2 SYDVKM. The CDR3 spans 16 residues. CDR3 loop: CASSPRDRDEKTEAFF. The CDR3 DNA reads as TGTGCCAGCAGTCCAAGGGACAGGGACGAAAAGACTGAAGCTTTCTTT.

This chain links TRBV13 with TRBJ2-1; TRBD1 matches at 7 bases. This CDR3 region has 11 residues. The V gene's germline CDR1 is PRHDT and CDR2 FYEKMQ (reference sequence). With V trimmed by 5 bases and J by 10 bases, 2 bases remained unmatched. DNA of the CDR3: TGTGCCAGCAGCCCGGGACAGGAGCAGTTCTTC. It yields the protein CASSPGQEQFF.

The chain has TRBV18 and TRBJ1-1; possible D gene TRBD1, 5 bases. The CDR3 is made up of 12 amino acids. Trimming took off 4 bases at V and 8 bases at J, with 11 bases between the two ends. Per germline, CDR1 KGHSH and CDR2 LQKENI. DNA for the CDR3: TGTGCCAGCTCACTTACAAAGGGGGAAGCTTTCTTT. Translating gives CASSLTKGEAFF.

As DNA, the CDR3 is TGTGCCAGCAGTTTTCTCGGGCAGGGATTTTACAATGAGCAGTTCTTC. This translates into CASSFLGQGFYNEQFF. The chain carries TRBV27 and TRBJ2-1, with D maybe TRBD1 (5 bases). Germline-derived CDR1 and CDR2 are MNHEY and SMNVEV (reference sequence). V was pared by 3 bases and J by 4 bases, with 16 bases between. The CDR3 is made up of 16 amino acids.

The CDR3, as DNA: TGTGCCAGTAGTATCCCTTTATCATCCTCGACAGGCCGGAACACTGAAGCTTTCTTT. It codes for CASSIPLSSSTGRNTEAFF. The chain links TRBV19 to TRBJ1-1; tentative D call: TRBD1 (6 bases). Trimming removed 3 bases at V and 1 base at J, with 24 bases between. The CDR3 runs 19 residues. Germline loops: CDR1 LNHDA, CDR2 SQIVND (reference sequence).

This clone has a single count. The rearrangement joins TRBV2 to TRBJ2-7, with D possibly TRBD2 on 5 matching bases. CDR1 and CDR2 from the germline V gene are SNHLY and FYNNEI. The CDR3 is 15 residues long. Trimming stripped 2 bases from V and 7 bases from J, with 18 bases between. CDR3 nucleotides: TGTGCCAGCAGTGAAAGGAAATTGAGGGTAGGGGAGCAGTACTTC. This sequence encodes CASSERKLRVGEQYF.

The chain joins TRBV19 to TRBJ2-1; 8 nucleotides match TRBD1. This CDR3 has 17 residues. Germline values: CDR1 LNHDA, CDR2 SQIVND (reference sequence). Trimming removed 1 base from V and 4 bases from J; junction bases left unmatched: 9. The DNA of the CDR3 is TGTGCCAGTAGTATAGCCGGACAGGGAGCCGTATACAATGAGCAGTTCTTC. It specifies CASSIAGQGAVYNEQFF.

This chain links TRBV19 with TRBJ1-2; D remains unclear. The CDR3 consists of 14 residues. CDR1 is LNHDA, CDR2 SQIVND, per germline (reference sequence). The V gene lost 4 bases and the J gene lost 5 bases, with 14 bases spanning the gap. CDR3 sequence reads: CASSTSPGGYGYTF. The CDR3 coding sequence is TGTGCCAGTAGTACCTCACCCGGCGGGTATGGCTACACCTTC.

The J gene is TRBJ2-7, the V gene TRBV7-6; 9 bases match TRBD1. The CDR3 length is 15 residues. Germline V gene data show CDR1 as SGHVS and CDR2 as FNYEAQ. V was clipped by 3 bases and J by 2 bases; unmatched bases: 5. CDR3 in amino acids: CASSLDRDRAYEQYF. Written as DNA, the CDR3 is TGTGCCAGCAGCTTGGACCGGGACAGGGCCTACGAGCAGTACTTC.

The table lists this clone with a count of one. The rearrangement links TRBV14 to TRBJ2-2; TRBD2 aligns across 9 bases. V lost 3 bases and J lost 1; bases outside the gene matches: 3. Germline values: CDR1 SGHDN, CDR2 FVKESK. The CDR3 totals 16 residues. In DNA, the CDR3 is TGTGCCAGCAGCCACTCTAGCGGGGAGAACACCGGGGAGCTGTTTTTT. Residues: CASSHSSGENTGELFF.

The rearrangement uses TRBV7-9 and TRBJ2-7; a weak D match, TRBD2 (6 bases). The CDR3 length is 14 residues. Germline CDR1 SEHNR, CDR2 FQNEAQ (reference sequence). The ends were cut back, 6 bases at V and 0 bases at J, with 12 bases in the middle. CDR3 coding DNA: TGTGCCAGCAGTGGTAGCGGTAGCTCCTACGAGCAGTACTTC. Translating gives CASSGSGSSYEQYF.

The CDR3 spells CASSGSAGGPRTDTQYF. CDR3 DNA: TGTGCCAGCAGTGGTTCGGCGGGGGGGCCCCGCACAGATACGCAGTATTTT. V and J are TRBV2 and TRBJ2-3; 9 bases line up with TRBD2. CDR1 and CDR2 (germline): SNHLY, FYNNEI. The length of the CDR3 is 17 residues. The ends lost 4 bases at V and 1 base at J; junction bases unmatched: 9.

CDR3 residues: CASSPGGEGMVEQYF. The CDR3 region has the DNA TGTGCCAGCAGCCCGGGTGGGGAGGGGATGGTCGAGCAGTACTTC. The genes are TRBV7-2 and TRBJ2-7; 7 bases align to TRBD2. After removal of 5 bases from V and 6 bases from J, the junction contained 13 bases not matched to a gene. Germline V gives CDR1 SGHTA, CDR2 FQGNSA. The CDR3 sequence is 15 residues long.

This rearrangement joins TRBV7-3 to TRBJ1-1; a weak D match, TRBD1 (5 bases). The CDR3 contains 14 residues. The V end was cut by 5 bases, the J end by 5 bases, with 15 bases between. Germline V gene lookup returns CDR1 SGHTA and CDR2 FQGTGA. CDR3 nucleotides: TGTGCCAGCAGCCAAAGCGGGGGGAGGACTGAAGCTTTCTTT. Translation gives CASSQSGGRTEAFF.

The chain links TRBV28 to TRBJ1-5, with no clear D. V lost 5 bases to trimming and J lost 2 bases, with 10 bases between them. CDR3 length: 14 amino acids. CDR1 and CDR2 from the germline V gene are MDHEN and SYDVKM. The CDR3 is CASSVTHRNQPQHF. As DNA, the CDR3 is TGTGCCAGCAGTGTGACTCACCGCAATCAGCCCCAGCATTTT.